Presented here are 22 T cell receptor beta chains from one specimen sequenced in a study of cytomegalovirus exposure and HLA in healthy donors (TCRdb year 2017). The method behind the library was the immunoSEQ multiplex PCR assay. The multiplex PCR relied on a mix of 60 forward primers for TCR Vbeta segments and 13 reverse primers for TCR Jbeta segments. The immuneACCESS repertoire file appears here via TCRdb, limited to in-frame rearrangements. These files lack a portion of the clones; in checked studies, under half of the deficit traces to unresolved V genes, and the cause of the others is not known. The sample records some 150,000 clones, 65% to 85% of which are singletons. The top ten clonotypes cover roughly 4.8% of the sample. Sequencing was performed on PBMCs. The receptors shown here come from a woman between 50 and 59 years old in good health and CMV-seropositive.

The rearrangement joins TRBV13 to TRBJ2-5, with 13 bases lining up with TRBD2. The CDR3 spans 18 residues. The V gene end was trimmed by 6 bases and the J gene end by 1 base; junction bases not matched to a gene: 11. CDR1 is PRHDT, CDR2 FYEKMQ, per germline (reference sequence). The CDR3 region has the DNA TGTGCCAGCAGTCCCGGACTAGCGGGGGACGAATCCCAAGAGACCCAGTACTTC. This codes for CASSPGLAGDESQETQYF.

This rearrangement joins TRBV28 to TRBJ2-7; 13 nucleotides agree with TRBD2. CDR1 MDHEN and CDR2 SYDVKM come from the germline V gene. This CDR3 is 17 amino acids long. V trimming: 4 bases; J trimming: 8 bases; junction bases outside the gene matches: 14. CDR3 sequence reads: CASSSWGTSGTQGKQYF. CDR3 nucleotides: TGTGCCAGCAGTTCGTGGGGGACTAGCGGGACCCAGGGCAAGCAGTACTTC. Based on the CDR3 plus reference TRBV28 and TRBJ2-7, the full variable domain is DVKVTQSSRYLVKRTGEKVFLECVQDMDHENMFWYRQDPGLGLRLIYFSYDVKMKEKGDIPEGYSVSREKKERFSLILESASTNQTSMYLCASSSWGTSGTQGKQYFGPGTRLTVT.

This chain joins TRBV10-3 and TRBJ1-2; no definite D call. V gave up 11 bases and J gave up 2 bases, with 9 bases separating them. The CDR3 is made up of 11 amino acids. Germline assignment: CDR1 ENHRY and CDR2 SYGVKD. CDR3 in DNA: TGTGCCGTAACCGGGAACTATGGCTACACCTTC. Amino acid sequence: CAVTGNYGYTF.

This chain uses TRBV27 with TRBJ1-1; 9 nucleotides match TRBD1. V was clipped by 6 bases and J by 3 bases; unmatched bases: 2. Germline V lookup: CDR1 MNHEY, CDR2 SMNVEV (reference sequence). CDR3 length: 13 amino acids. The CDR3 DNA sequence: TGTGCCAGCAGGCGACAGGGGGACACTGAAGCTTTCTTT. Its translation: CASRRQGDTEAFF.

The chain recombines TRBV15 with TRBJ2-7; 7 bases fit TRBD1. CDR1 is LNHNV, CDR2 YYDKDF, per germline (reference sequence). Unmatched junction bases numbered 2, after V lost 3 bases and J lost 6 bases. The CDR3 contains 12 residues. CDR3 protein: CATSRYRGEQYF. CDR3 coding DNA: TGTGCCACCAGCAGGTACAGGGGCGAGCAGTACTTC. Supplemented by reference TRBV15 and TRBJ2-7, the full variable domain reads DAMVIQNPRYQVTQFGKPVTLSCSQTLNHNVMYWYQQKSSQAPKLLFHYYDKDFNNEADTPDNFQSRRPNTSFCFLDIRSPGLGDTAMYLCATSRYRGEQYFGPGTRLTVT.

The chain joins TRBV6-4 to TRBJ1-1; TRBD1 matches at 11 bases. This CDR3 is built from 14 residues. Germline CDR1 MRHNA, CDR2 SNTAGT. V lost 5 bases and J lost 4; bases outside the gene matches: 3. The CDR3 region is CASSRDRGSTEAFF. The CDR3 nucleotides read TGTGCCAGCAGTCGGGACAGGGGGTCCACTGAAGCTTTCTTT.

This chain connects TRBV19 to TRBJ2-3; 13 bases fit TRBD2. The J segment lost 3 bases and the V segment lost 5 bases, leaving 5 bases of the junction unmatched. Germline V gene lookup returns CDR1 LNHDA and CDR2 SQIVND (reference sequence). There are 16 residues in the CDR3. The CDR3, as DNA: TGTGCCAGTAGTCCGAGGACTAGCGGGGGAACAGATACGCAGTATTTT. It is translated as CASSPRTSGGTDTQYF.

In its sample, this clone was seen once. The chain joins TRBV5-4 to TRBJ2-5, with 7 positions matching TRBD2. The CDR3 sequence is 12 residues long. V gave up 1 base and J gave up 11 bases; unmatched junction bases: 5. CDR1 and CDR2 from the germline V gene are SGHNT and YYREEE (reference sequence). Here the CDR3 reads CASSLSRREQYF. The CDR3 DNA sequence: TGTGCCAGCAGCTTGTCTAGGCGGGAGCAGTACTTC.

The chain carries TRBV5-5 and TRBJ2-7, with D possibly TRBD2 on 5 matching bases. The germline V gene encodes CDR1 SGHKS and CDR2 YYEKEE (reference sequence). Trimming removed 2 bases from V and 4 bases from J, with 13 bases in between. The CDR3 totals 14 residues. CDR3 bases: TGTGCCAGCAGCTTAACCGGACTTACATACGAGCAGTACTTC. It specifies CASSLTGLTYEQYF.

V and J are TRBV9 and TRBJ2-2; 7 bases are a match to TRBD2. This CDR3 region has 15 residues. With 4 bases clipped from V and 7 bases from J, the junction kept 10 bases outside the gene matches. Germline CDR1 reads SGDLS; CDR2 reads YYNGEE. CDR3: CASSPGTTRGGELFF. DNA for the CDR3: TGTGCCAGCAGCCCCGGGACTACTCGTGGCGGGGAGCTGTTTTTT. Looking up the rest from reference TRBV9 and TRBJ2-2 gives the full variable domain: DSGVTQTPKHLITATGQRVTLRCSPRSGDLSVYWYQQSLDQGLQFLIQYYNGEERAKGNILERFSAQQFPDLHSELNLSSLELGDSALYFCASSPGTTRGGELFFGEGSRLTVL.

The DNA for the CDR3 is TGTGCCAGCAGCTTGACCCTAGAGCGGACAGATACGCAGTATTTT. This gives the protein CASSLTLERTDTQYF. The rearrangement joins TRBV5-6 to TRBJ2-3; D possibly corresponds to TRBD2 (5 bases). Looked up from germline, CDR1 is SGHDT and CDR2 is YYEEEE. The CDR3 extends over 15 amino acids. With 1 base removed from V and 3 bases from J, the gap between germline ends came to 12 bases. The full variable domain, with the rest looked up from reference TRBV5-6 and TRBJ2-3, is DAGVTQSPTHLIKTRGQQVTLRCSPKSGHDTVSWYQQALGQGPQFIFQYYEEEERQRGNFPDRFSGHQFPNYSSELNVNALLLGDSALYLCASSLTLERTDTQYFGPGTRLTVL.

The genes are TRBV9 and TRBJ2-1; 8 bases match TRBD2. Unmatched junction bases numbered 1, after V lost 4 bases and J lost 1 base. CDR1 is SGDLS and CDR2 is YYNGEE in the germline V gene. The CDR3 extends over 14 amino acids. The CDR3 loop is CASSTGGSYNEQFF. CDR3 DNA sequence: TGTGCCAGCAGCACGGGGGGGTCCTACAATGAGCAGTTCTTC.

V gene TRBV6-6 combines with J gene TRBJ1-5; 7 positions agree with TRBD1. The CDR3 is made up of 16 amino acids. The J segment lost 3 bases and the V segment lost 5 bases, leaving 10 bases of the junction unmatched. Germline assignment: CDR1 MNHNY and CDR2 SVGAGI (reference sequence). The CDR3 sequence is CASSQETGLNNQPQHF. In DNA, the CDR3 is TGTGCCAGCAGTCAGGAGACAGGGTTGAACAATCAGCCCCAGCATTTT.

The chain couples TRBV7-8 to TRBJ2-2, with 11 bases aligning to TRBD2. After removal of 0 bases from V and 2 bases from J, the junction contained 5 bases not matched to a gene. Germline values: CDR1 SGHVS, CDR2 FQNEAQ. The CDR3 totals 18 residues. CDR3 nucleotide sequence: TGTGCCAGCAGCTTAGCAGATAGCGGGAGGGACAACACCGGGGAGCTGTTTTTT. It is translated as CASSLADSGRDNTGELFF.

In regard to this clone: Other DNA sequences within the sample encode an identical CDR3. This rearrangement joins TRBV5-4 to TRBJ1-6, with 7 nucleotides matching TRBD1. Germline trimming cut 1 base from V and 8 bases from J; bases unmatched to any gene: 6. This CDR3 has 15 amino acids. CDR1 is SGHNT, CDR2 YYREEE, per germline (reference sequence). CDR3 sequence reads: CASSLSTGYYSPLHF. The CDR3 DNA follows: TGTGCCAGCAGCTTGTCGACAGGGTATTATTCACCCCTCCACTTT.

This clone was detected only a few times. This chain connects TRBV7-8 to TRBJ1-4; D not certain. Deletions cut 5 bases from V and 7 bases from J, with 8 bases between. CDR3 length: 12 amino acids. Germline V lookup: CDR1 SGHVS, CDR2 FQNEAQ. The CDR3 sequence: CASSVTSEKLFF. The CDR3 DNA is TGTGCCAGCAGCGTTACGAGTGAAAAACTGTTTTTT.

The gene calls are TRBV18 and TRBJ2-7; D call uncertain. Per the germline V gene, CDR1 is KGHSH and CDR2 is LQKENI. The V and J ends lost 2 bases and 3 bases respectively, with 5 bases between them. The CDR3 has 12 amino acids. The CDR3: CASSPVNYEQYF. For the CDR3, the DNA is TGTGCCAGCTCACCAGTTAACTACGAGCAGTACTTC.

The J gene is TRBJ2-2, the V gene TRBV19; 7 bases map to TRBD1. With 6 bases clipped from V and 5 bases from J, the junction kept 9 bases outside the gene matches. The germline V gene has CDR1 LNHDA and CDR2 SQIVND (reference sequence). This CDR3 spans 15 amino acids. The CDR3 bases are TGTGCCAGTAGGAGACAGGGAGTACGGACCGGGGAGCTGTTTTTT. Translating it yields CASRRQGVRTGELFF.

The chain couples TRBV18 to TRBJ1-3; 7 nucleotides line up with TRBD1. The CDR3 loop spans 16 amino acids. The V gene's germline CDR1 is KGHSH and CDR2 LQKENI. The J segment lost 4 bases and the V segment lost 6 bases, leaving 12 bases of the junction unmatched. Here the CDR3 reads CASSQQGSTKGNTIYF. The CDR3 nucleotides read TGTGCCAGCTCGCAACAGGGGTCCACGAAAGGAAACACCATATATTTT.

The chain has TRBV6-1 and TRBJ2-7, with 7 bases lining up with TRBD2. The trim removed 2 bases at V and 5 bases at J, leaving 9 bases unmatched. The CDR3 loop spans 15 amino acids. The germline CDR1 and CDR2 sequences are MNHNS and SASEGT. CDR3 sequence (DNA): TGTGCCAGCAGTGAACCGCGGGAGTTGTCCCACGAGCAGTACTTC. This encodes CASSEPRELSHEQYF.

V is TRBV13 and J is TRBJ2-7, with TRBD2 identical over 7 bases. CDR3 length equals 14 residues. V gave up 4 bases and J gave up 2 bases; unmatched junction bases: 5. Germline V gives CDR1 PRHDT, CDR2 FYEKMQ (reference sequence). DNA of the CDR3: TGTGCCAGCAGCTCCTCCCGGGGGGCCTACGAGCAGTACTTC. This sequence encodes CASSSSRGAYEQYF.

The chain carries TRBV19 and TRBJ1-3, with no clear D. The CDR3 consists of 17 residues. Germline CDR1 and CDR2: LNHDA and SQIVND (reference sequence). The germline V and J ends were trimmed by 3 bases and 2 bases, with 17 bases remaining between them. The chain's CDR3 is CASSIGRRSTPGNTIYF. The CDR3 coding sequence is TGTGCCAGTAGTATCGGTCGGCGGAGTACGCCTGGAAACACCATATATTTT.